The sequence of this T cell receptor beta chain was determined in a study of graft-versus-host responses after intestinal transplantation. Study-level background: For around three years after anti-thymocyte globulin induction, all recipients took tacrolimus and steroids.

Germline V lookup: CDR1 SGHTA, CDR2 FQGNSA. The CDR3 runs 16 residues. V was clipped by 5 bases and J by 0 bases, with 14 bases between them. To note about this clone: What it binds is not known.

Profiling relied on immunoSEQ multiplex PCR, and the TCRdb table lists in-frame clones only, not all of them. Of tens of thousands of clones in the sample, about 95% were seen once. Study-wide results and limits: Individuals who had graft-donor T cell macrochimerism had allografts that showed high graft-versus-host to host-versus-graft clonal ratios. GvH clone levels peaked in circulation, and this peak was associated with early post-transplant HvG declines. Recipient marrow showed GvH clones, some seen first in ileum or blood.

V is TRBV7-2 and J is TRBJ2-4; D is uncertain. The TCR sequence derives from a human donor who was the organ donor for an intestinal transplant. Sequencing used unstimulated CD4+ T cells sorted from spleen or lymph node cells, obtained before transplant. The CDR3 spells CASSPTIALAKNIQYF. For the CDR3, the DNA is TGTGCCAGCAGCCCAACAATTGCTCTAGCCAAAAACATTCAGTACTTC.